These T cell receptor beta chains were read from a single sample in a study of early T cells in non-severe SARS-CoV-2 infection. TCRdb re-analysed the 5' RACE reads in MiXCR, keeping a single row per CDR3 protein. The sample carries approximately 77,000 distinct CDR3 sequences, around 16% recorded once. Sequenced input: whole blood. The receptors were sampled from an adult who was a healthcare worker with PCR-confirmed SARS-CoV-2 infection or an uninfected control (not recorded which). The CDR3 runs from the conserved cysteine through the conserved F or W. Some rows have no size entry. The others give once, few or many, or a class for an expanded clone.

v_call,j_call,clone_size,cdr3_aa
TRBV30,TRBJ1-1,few,CAWRADRADTEAFF
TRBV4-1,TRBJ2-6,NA,CASSQATSGTRANVLTF
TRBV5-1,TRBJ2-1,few,CASSLGTSVNEQFF
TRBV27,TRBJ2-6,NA,CASRSGTSGANVLTF
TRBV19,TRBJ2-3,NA,CASSNQGTDTQYF
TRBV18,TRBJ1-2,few,CASSPKQGIFDGYTF
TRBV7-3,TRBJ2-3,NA,CASSITGTSGTDTQYF
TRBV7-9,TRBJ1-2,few,CASSAENGDGYTF
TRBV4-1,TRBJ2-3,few,CASSQGDRGREDTQYF
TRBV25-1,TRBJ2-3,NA,CASSGDRVSDTQYF
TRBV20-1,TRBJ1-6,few,CSARGRDRANSPLHF
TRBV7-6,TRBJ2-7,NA,CASSLSPYYEQYF
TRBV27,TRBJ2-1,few,CASIPTSAGGLQFF
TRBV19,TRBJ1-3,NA,CASSRPDLSSGNTIYF
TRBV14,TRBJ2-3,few,CASSPGTTGGTQYF
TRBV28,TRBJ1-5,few,CASSFPREPSNQPQHF
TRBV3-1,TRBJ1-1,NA,CASSPRLRTEAFF
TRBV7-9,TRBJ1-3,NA,CASSLPYRAGNTIYF
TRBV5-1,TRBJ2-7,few,CASSSQGYEQYF
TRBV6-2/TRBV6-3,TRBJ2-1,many,CASSYSKGPSSYNEQFF
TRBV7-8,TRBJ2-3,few,CASSLTHSGVSTDTQYF
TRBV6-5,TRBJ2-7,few,CASSYGTGESDEQYF
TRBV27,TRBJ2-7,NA,CASSYGSSFSGTEQYF
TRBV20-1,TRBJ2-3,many,CSASQPGAGDTQYF
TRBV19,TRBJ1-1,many,CASSMARGVSF
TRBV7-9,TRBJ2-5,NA,CASSPTSMEETQYF
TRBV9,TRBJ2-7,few,CASSAGGAYEQYF
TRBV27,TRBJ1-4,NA,CASSLWGQVNEKLFF
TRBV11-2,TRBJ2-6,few,CASSLVVGANVLTF
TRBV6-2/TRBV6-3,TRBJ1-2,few,CASSEVGYTF
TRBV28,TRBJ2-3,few,CASSATSLYRTDTQYF
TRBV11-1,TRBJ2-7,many,CASSSDYYEQYF
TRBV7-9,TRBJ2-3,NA,CASSFGGPDTQYF
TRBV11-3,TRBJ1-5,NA,CASSFDRTRGWNQPQHF
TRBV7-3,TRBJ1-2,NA,CASSLLGEQGLSGYTF
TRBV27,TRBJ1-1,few,CASSSRGTTEAFF
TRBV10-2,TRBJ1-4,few,CASRVDWPLGEKLFF
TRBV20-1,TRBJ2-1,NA,CSARDPGLVGVSYNEQFF
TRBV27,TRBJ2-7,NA,CASSSLFGETYEQYF
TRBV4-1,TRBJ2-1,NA,CASSQERLAGLHEQFF
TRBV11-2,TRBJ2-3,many,CASSRFHGGSGPDTQYF
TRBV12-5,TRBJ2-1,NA,CASGLATSGVNEQFF
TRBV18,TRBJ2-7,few,CASSPRVTSTHEQYF
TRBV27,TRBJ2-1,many,CASGLAGSYNEQFF
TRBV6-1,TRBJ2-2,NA,CASSGDRQLTGELFF
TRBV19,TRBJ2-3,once,CASSIWTTDTQYF
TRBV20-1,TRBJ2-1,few,CSAAGQGSYNEQFF